This T cell receptor (beta chain) appears in the sequencing data of a study of T cell responses to AZD1222 COVID-19 vaccine. The table lists this clone with a few counts. The germline CDR1 and CDR2 sequences are MNHEY and SVGAGI. Trimming cost V 5 bases and J 10 bases; bases outside gene matches: 12. The CDR3 is 15 residues long. Profiled with immunoSEQ multiplex PCR; TCRdb holds only in-frame clones, not every one. The repertoire holds 63,000 or so clones, 65% to 90% seen once, with approximately 19% in the top ten. This specimen consisted of peripheral blood, obtained on day 0 of AZD1222 vaccination. The TCR was taken from an adult in good health. The chain employs TRBV6-5 and TRBJ2-1, with 9 positions matching TRBD2. CDR3 nucleotide sequence: TGTGCCAGCAGTAACCTCAAGCTAGCGGGGATAGAGCAGTTCTTC. It encodes CASSNLKLAGIEQFF.